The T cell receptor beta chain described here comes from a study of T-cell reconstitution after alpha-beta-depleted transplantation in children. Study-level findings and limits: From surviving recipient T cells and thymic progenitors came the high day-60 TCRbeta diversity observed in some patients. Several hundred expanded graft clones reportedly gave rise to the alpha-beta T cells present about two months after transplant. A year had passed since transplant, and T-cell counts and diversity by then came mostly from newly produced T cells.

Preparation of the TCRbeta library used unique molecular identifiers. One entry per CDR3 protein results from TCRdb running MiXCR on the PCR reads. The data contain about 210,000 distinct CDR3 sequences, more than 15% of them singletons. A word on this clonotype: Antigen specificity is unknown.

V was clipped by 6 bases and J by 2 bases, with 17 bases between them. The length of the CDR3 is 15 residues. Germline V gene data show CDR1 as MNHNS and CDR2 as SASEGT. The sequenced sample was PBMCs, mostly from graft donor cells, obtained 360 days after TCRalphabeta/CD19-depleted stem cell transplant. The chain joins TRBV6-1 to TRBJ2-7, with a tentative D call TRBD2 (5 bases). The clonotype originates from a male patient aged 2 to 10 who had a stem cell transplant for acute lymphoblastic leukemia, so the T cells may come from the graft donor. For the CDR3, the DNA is TGTGCCAGCAGGCCTCGTGTCGGGGTTACCTACGAGCAGTACTTC. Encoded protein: CASRPRVGVTYEQYF.